This T cell receptor beta chain was found in a study of blood T cell repertoires in COVID-19. Study-wide context: Whether acute or convalescent, the COVID-19 samples came from the United States, Italy and Spain. T cells, B-cell-depleted T cells, or PBMCs supplied cDNA or gDNA.

Original data processing: Cell counts per sample came from amplifying reference gene primers. Sequencing used immunoSEQ multiplex PCR; TCRdb keeps in-frame clones, though not all of them. V, J and clone size reflect that table, while D and trimming were determined from the DNA. Among about 82,000 clones, around 82% were seen once, and the ten largest hold 17%. The ends lost 9 bases at V and 1 base at J; junction bases unmatched: 8. In germline, CDR1 is MNHEY, CDR2 SMNVEV (reference sequence). The CDR3 is 14 amino acids. Sequenced material: peripheral blood. This TCR came from a woman between 55 and 75 years old with acute or convalescent COVID-19. The chain joins TRBV27 to TRBJ2-5; 7 bases agree with TRBD1. The CDR3 DNA reads TGTGCCAGTTGGATCGGGACAGCCCAAGAGACCCAGTACTTC. Translated: CASWIGTAQETQYF.